This passage covers 16 T cell receptor beta chains from one sample sequenced in a study of sequential checkpoint blockade in melanoma. Some clones are missing from TCRdb's copy, which holds only in-frame ones; the method was immunoSEQ multiplex PCR. The sample includes about 37,000 clones, 80% to 90% of them seen just once. Treatment of the sample: randomized to nivolumab then ipilimumab (arm A) or the reverse (arm B). The material sequenced was CD8+ T cells sorted from blood (inferred from file names), taken from a patient given nivolumab and ipilimumab in sequence. These TCRs come from a human donor with melanoma.

The chain's CDR3 is CASSYGLAANTGELFF. The CDR3 region has the DNA TGTGCCAGCAGTTACGGACTAGCGGCGAACACCGGGGAGCTGTTTTTT. The J gene is TRBJ2-2, the V gene TRBV6-5, with 10 nucleotides matching TRBD2. The CDR3 is 16 residues long. V was pared by 2 bases and J by 0 bases, with 0 bases of the junction left unmatched. CDR1 is MNHEY, CDR2 SVGAGI, per germline.

This clone was observed a single time. This chain links TRBV28 with TRBJ2-7, with 8 bases lining up with TRBD1. The CDR3 extends over 14 amino acids. Germline V lookup: CDR1 MDHEN, CDR2 SYDVKM. Trimming took 6 bases from V and 4 from J; bases not matched to a gene: 8. The CDR3 protein is CASRIPQGAYEQYF. The CDR3 region has the DNA TGTGCCAGCAGAATCCCCCAGGGGGCTTACGAGCAGTACTTC.

The V and J genes are TRBV7-9 and TRBJ2-5; D gene ambiguous. Trimming removed 8 bases from V and 0 bases from J, with 19 bases in between. This CDR3 is 16 amino acids long. Germline V gene sequence: CDR1 SEHNR, CDR2 FQNEAQ (reference sequence). CDR3 region: CASAGPPASDQETQYF. The CDR3 DNA is TGTGCCAGCGCCGGTCCTCCCGCGTCGGACCAAGAGACCCAGTACTTC. The full variable domain, its missing parts supplied by reference TRBV7-9 and TRBJ2-5, is DTGVSQNPRHKITKRGQNVTFRCDPISEHNRLYWYRQTLGQGPEFLTYFQNEAQLEKSRLLSDRFSAERPKGSFSTLEIQRTEQGDSAMYLCASAGPPASDQETQYFGPGTRLLVL.

The table lists this clone with a few counts. The J gene is TRBJ2-7, the V gene TRBV9, with D perhaps TRBD2 (6 bases). This CDR3 contains 14 residues. V dropped 3 bases and J dropped 2 bases, with 12 bases sitting between them. Germline V gene lookup returns CDR1 SGDLS and CDR2 YYNGEE. The CDR3 nucleotides read TGTGCCAGCAGCGCGGGGGACGGAGCCTACGAGCAGTACTTC. This sequence encodes CASSAGDGAYEQYF.

V and J are TRBV9 and TRBJ2-1; 11 bases map to TRBD1. The CDR3 contains 16 residues. V lost 3 bases to trimming and J lost 4 bases; unmatched junction nucleotides: 6. Per germline, CDR1 SGDLS and CDR2 YYNGEE. CDR3 residues: CASSDSGTGGYNEQFF. The DNA for the CDR3 is TGTGCCAGCAGCGATTCCGGGACAGGGGGGTACAATGAGCAGTTCTTC.

The rearrangement links TRBV30 to TRBJ1-2, with a possible D match to TRBD1 (5 bases). CDR1 is GTSNPN, CDR2 SVGIG, per germline (reference sequence). Between the trimmed V and J ends, which lost 5 bases and 7 bases, there was a span of 20 bases. The length of the CDR3 is 14 residues. The CDR3 here is CAWGGDGGMVGYTF. The CDR3 DNA follows: TGTGCCTGGGGAGGGGACGGGGGTATGGTTGGCTACACCTTC. The entire variable domain, with the rest obtained from reference TRBV30 and TRBJ1-2, is as follows: SQTIHQWPATLVQPVGSPLSLECTVEGTSNPNLYWYRQAAGRGLQLLFYSVGIGQISSEVPQNLSASRPQDRQFILSSKKLLLSDSGFYLCAWGGDGGMVGYTFGSGTRLTVV.

The J gene is TRBJ1-2, the V gene TRBV15, with D maybe TRBD1 (5 bases). Trimming removed 0 bases from V and 4 bases from J, with 12 bases in between. This CDR3 region has 15 residues. Germline CDR1 is LNHNV and CDR2 is YYDKDF (reference sequence). The CDR3 spells CATSRDPGDAYGYTF. The CDR3, as DNA: TGTGCCACCAGCAGAGATCCGGGGGATGCCTATGGCTACACCTTC.

This chain joins TRBV11-1 and TRBJ1-1; D unresolved. Germline CDR1 SGHAT, CDR2 FQDESV (reference sequence). This CDR3 comprises 12 residues. The ends were cut back, 5 bases at V and 9 bases at J, with 13 bases in the middle. For the CDR3, the DNA is TGTGCCAGCAGCCCGCGGGATACTAAAGCTTTCTTT. Translation: CASSPRDTKAFF.

This clone was recorded once. V and J are TRBV13 and TRBJ2-5, with D unclear. The end of the DNA aligns better with TRBJ2-7, so the J call may be wrong. CDR1 is PRHDT, CDR2 FYEKMQ, per germline (reference sequence). The CDR3 loop spans 12 amino acids. CDR3 loop: CASSLGEYEQYF. CDR3 bases: TGTGCCAGCAGCTTAGGAGAGTACGAGCAGTACTTC.

The rearrangement joins TRBV9 to TRBJ1-1, with TRBD1 matching over 9 bases. The ends lost 3 bases at V and 5 bases at J; junction bases unmatched: 5. The CDR3 runs to 14 residues. Germline CDR1 reads SGDLS; CDR2 reads YYNGEE. The CDR3 loop is CASSGTGGRTEAFF. The CDR3 DNA reads TGTGCCAGCAGCGGTACAGGGGGCCGGACTGAAGCTTTCTTT. Variable domain in full (rest from reference TRBV9 and TRBJ1-1): DSGVTQTPKHLITATGQRVTLRCSPRSGDLSVYWYQQSLDQGLQFLIQYYNGEERAKGNILERFSAQQFPDLHSELNLSSLELGDSALYFCASSGTGGRTEAFFGQGTRLTVV.

The chain links TRBV2 to TRBJ2-1; 10 nucleotides align to TRBD2. The CDR3 covers 13 residues. The germline gives CDR1 SNHLY, CDR2 FYNNEI. Losses at the gene ends were 6 bases for V and 4 bases for J; bases not matched to a gene: 0. This chain's CDR3 is CASRLAGYNEQFF. The CDR3 bases are TGTGCCAGCAGACTAGCGGGGTACAATGAGCAGTTCTTC.

V and J are TRBV5-6 and TRBJ2-7, with a weak D call TRBD1 (5 bases). Germline V gene sequence: CDR1 SGHDT, CDR2 YYEEEE. V was cut by 4 bases and J by 2 bases, with 13 bases left in between. The length of the CDR3 is 14 residues. The CDR3 DNA follows: TGTGCCAGCAGCGCTGAAGGGGAAACCTACGAGCAGTACTTC. This translates into CASSAEGETYEQYF.

The chain uses TRBV5-1 and TRBJ1-4; TRBD1 aligns across 9 bases. Germline assignment: CDR1 SGHRS and CDR2 YFSETQ. The trim removed 4 bases at V and 8 bases at J, leaving 3 bases unmatched. CDR3 length: 13 residues. The CDR3 DNA is TGCGCCAGCAGCACAGGGGGCGAAGAAAAACTGTTTTTT. It codes for CASSTGGEEKLFF.

V and J are TRBV6-5 and TRBJ1-2; D possibly corresponds to TRBD1 (6 bases). The V and J ends lost 2 bases and 3 bases respectively, with 13 bases between them. Germline loops: CDR1 MNHEY, CDR2 SVGAGI. The CDR3 consists of 15 residues. The CDR3 DNA follows: TGTGCCAGCAGTTACGGGGTGGCAGGGGACTATGGCTACACCTTC. Translating gives CASSYGVAGDYGYTF.

This chain joins TRBV5-1 and TRBJ2-1; 8 nucleotides align to TRBD2. After removal of 2 bases from V and 5 bases from J, the junction contained 18 bases not matched to a gene. The CDR3 has 19 amino acids. The V gene's germline CDR1 is SGHRS and CDR2 YFSETQ. The CDR3 DNA sequence: TGCGCCAGCAGCTTAGGGTCATTGGAAATTGGACTAGCCCACAATGAGCAGTTCTTC. Translation: CASSLGSLEIGLAHNEQFF. Using reference TRBV5-1 and TRBJ2-1 for the parts outside the CDR3, the full variable domain is KAGVTQTPRYLIKTRGQQVTLSCSPISGHRSVSWYQQTPGQGLQFLFEYFSETQRNKGNFPGRFSGRQFSNSRSEMNVSTLELGDSALYLCASSLGSLEIGLAHNEQFFGPGTRLTVL.

This chain uses TRBV4-1 with TRBJ1-1, with D possibly matching TRBD1 (5 bases). The CDR3 covers 14 residues. CDR1 and CDR2 (germline): MGHRA, YSYEKL. Trimming took off 3 bases at V and 8 bases at J, with 16 bases between the two ends. The CDR3 sequence: CASSQRGRTSEAFF. In DNA, the CDR3 is TGCGCCAGCAGCCAGCGGGGACGCACCTCCGAAGCTTTCTTT.